A single sample is the source of the 26 T cell receptor beta chains below, sequenced in a study of blood T cell repertoires in COVID-19. Some clones are missing from TCRdb's copy, which holds only in-frame ones; the method was immunoSEQ multiplex PCR. Of approximately 69,000 clones in the sample, around 90% were seen once. Sequencing used peripheral blood. The receptor source for this set is a man in his fifties or sixties with acute or convalescent COVID-19.

The V and J genes are TRBV6-2 or TRBV6-3 and TRBJ2-1, with 14 bases that match TRBD2. The CDR3 loop spans 19 amino acids. Germline lookup yields CDR1 MNHEY and CDR2 SVGEGT. The ends lost 2 bases at V and 9 bases at J; junction bases unmatched: 15. The CDR3 region is CASSYTGLAGGPMGGEQFF. CDR3 DNA sequence: TGTGCCAGCAGTTACACCGGACTAGCGGGAGGCCCGATGGGGGGTGAGCAGTTCTTC.

The chain has TRBV19 and TRBJ2-2; 9 bases fit TRBD1. The V segment lost 3 bases and the J segment 7 bases; nucleotides outside the gene matches: 3. Germline V lookup: CDR1 LNHDA, CDR2 SQIVND (reference sequence). This CDR3 region has 14 residues. CDR3 loop: CASSIGQGIGELFF. The CDR3 DNA reads as TGTGCCAGTAGTATCGGACAGGGGATCGGGGAGCTGTTTTTT.

The rearrangement links TRBV6-5 to TRBJ1-2; D is possibly TRBD1 (6 bases). Trimming took 5 bases from V and 1 from J, leaving 8 bases between them. CDR3 length: 13 residues. The V gene's germline CDR1 is MNHEY and CDR2 SVGAGI. The CDR3 bases are TGTGCCAGCAGTCAGGGGCTTAACTATGGCTACACCTTC. Amino acid sequence: CASSQGLNYGYTF.

The chain recombines TRBV5-4 with TRBJ2-1; 10 nucleotides agree with TRBD1. The CDR3 runs to 15 residues. Germline V gives CDR1 SGHNT, CDR2 YYREEE (reference sequence). V shed 4 bases and J 2 bases; nucleotides not matched to a gene: 3. The CDR3 reads CASSPGTGAYNEQFF. CDR3 nucleotide sequence: TGTGCCAGCAGCCCCGGGACAGGGGCCTACAATGAGCAGTTCTTC.

V usage is TRBV19 and J usage is TRBJ2-1, with TRBD2 identical over 13 bases. Germline V lookup: CDR1 LNHDA, CDR2 SQIVND (reference sequence). The J segment lost 7 bases and the V segment lost 1 base, leaving 10 bases of the junction unmatched. There are 18 residues in the CDR3. CDR3 region: CASSIGVRLAGGMNEQFF. Written as DNA, the CDR3 is TGTGCCAGTAGTATAGGGGTTCGACTAGCGGGAGGAATGAATGAGCAGTTCTTC. Full variable domain (missing parts from reference TRBV19 and TRBJ2-1): DGGITQSPKYLFRKEGQNVTLSCEQNLNHDAMYWYRQDPGQGLRLIYYSQIVNDFQKGDIAEGYSVSREKKESFPLTVTSAQKNPTAFYLCASSIGVRLAGGMNEQFFGPGTRLTVL.

The chain has TRBV9 and TRBJ2-3; 16 bases fit TRBD2. Germline trimming cut 3 bases from V and 1 base from J; bases unmatched to any gene: 2. CDR1 is SGDLS and CDR2 is YYNGEE in the germline V gene. The CDR3 has 17 amino acids. This CDR3 is CASSEGLAGGGTDTQYF. Written as DNA, the CDR3 is TGTGCCAGCAGCGAGGGACTAGCGGGAGGGGGCACAGATACGCAGTATTTT.

V gene TRBV24-1 combines with J gene TRBJ2-1; the D gene is possibly TRBD2 (5 bases). V dropped 4 bases and J dropped 13 bases, with 13 bases sitting between them. CDR1 is KGHDR and CDR2 is SFDVKD in the germline V gene. The CDR3 consists of 12 residues. CDR3 sequence reads: CATSESGNSQFF. CDR3 bases: TGTGCCACCAGTGAGTCCGGGAACTCCCAGTTCTTC.

This rearrangement joins TRBV3-1 (or the pseudogene TRBV3-2) to TRBJ1-6; 10 bases are a match to TRBD1. This CDR3 contains 17 residues. V lost 2 bases to trimming and J lost 13 bases; unmatched junction nucleotides: 14. Germline assignment: CDR1 LGHDT and CDR2 YNNKEL (reference sequence). As DNA, the CDR3 is TGTGCCAGCAGCCAATCCTTCGGGGGGACAGGGGTTTTTCCCCTCCACTTT. It codes for CASSQSFGGTGVFPLHF.

This rearrangement joins TRBV25-1 to TRBJ2-7; 7 bases match TRBD1. V shed 4 bases and J 7 bases; nucleotides not matched to a gene: 4. Germline-derived CDR1 and CDR2 are MGHDK and SYGVNS. The CDR3 has 12 residues. This chain's CDR3 is CASSGGTVEQYF. The CDR3 nucleotides are TGTGCCAGCAGTGGGGGGACAGTTGAGCAGTACTTC.

The J gene is TRBJ1-1, the V gene TRBV7-2, with D possibly being TRBD1 (6 bases). V was clipped by 2 bases and J by 2 bases, with 9 bases between them. Germline-derived CDR1 and CDR2 are SGHTA and FQGNSA. This CDR3 has 14 amino acids. The CDR3 loop is CASSLQQGNTEAFF. DNA for the CDR3: TGTGCCAGCAGCTTACAACAGGGAAACACTGAAGCTTTCTTT.

The chain is built from TRBV4-3 and TRBJ2-7; 11 bases agree with TRBD2. The J segment lost 4 bases and the V segment lost 4 bases, leaving 3 bases of the junction unmatched. CDR3 length: 14 residues. The germline V gene has CDR1 LGHNA and CDR2 YSLEER. The DNA of the CDR3 is TGCGCCAGCAGCCCGGGACTAGCGGATTACGAGCAGTACTTC. Protein sequence: CASSPGLADYEQYF.

The rearrangement links TRBV24-1 to TRBJ1-2, with D perhaps matching TRBD1 (5 bases). This CDR3 region has 13 residues. V lost 3 bases to trimming and J lost 5 bases, with 9 bases between them. CDR1 and CDR2 (germline): KGHDR, SFDVKD. CDR3 sequence: CATSDRQGYGYTF. The DNA for the CDR3 is TGTGCCACCAGTGATAGGCAGGGTTATGGCTACACCTTC.

The V gene is TRBV27, the J gene TRBJ2-2; perhaps TRBD1 as D (5 bases). The V gene's germline CDR1 is MNHEY and CDR2 SMNVEV (reference sequence). The CDR3 spans 16 residues. V was pared by 5 bases and J by 1 base, with 14 bases between. Here the CDR3 reads CASSQRIQVNTGELFF. The CDR3 DNA is TGTGCCAGCAGTCAACGTATACAGGTGAACACCGGGGAGCTGTTTTTT.

The CDR3 protein is CASSLAGTSGSSTDTQYF. The CDR3 coding sequence is TGTGCCAGCAGCTTGGCCGGGACTAGCGGAAGTAGCACAGATACGCAGTATTTT. The chain uses TRBV5-5 and TRBJ2-3; 11 bases line up with TRBD2. The CDR3 has 18 amino acids. Germline CDR1 is SGHKS and CDR2 is YYEKEE (reference sequence). After removal of 0 bases from V and 0 bases from J, the junction contained 6 bases not matched to a gene.

This clone occurred a few times. The chain employs TRBV6-5 and TRBJ1-5; TRBD1 aligns across 9 bases. The CDR3 covers 14 residues. In germline, CDR1 is MNHEY, CDR2 SVGAGI. The V and J ends lost 9 bases and 3 bases, in that order; junction bases with no gene match: 6. CDR3 nucleotide sequence: TGTGCCAGTAGGGGACAGGGATACAATCAGCCCCAGCATTTT. This sequence encodes CASRGQGYNQPQHF.

The rearrangement uses TRBV11-3 and TRBJ2-5, with D possibly matching TRBD2 (6 bases). Germline V gene lookup returns CDR1 SGHNT and CDR2 YENEEA. This CDR3 has 14 amino acids. Trimming cost V 5 bases and J 4 bases, with 14 bases left between them. CDR3 DNA sequence: TGTGCCAGCAGCGACGGTAGCGGAGGAGAGACCCAGTACTTC. This sequence encodes CASSDGSGGETQYF. Full variable domain (rest looked up from reference TRBV11-3 and TRBJ2-5): EAGVVQSPRYKIIEKKQPVAFWCNPISGHNTLYWYLQNLGQGPELLIRYENEEAVDDSQLPKDRFSAERLKGVDSTLKIQPAELGDSAVYLCASSDGSGGETQYFGPGTRLLVL.

The chain recombines TRBV2 with TRBJ2-2, with TRBD1 matching 8 bases. The ends lost 7 bases at V and 4 bases at J; junction bases unmatched: 2. CDR3 length: 13 residues. The germline V gene has CDR1 SNHLY and CDR2 FYNNEI. The CDR3 coding sequence is TGTGCCAGCACTGGACAGGGCACCGGGGAGCTGTTTTTT. The encoded protein is CASTGQGTGELFF.

The V gene is TRBV19, the J gene TRBJ1-6; no clear D. Deletions cut 3 bases from V and 5 bases from J, with 2 bases between. CDR1 and CDR2 from the germline V gene are LNHDA and SQIVND (reference sequence). The CDR3 is 12 residues long. CDR3 coding DNA: TGTGCCAGTAGTATCAATAATTCACCCCTCCACTTT. Its translation: CASSINNSPLHF.

The chain links TRBV6-6 to TRBJ1-1; D uncertain. The ends were cut back, 8 bases at V and 3 bases at J, with 13 bases in the middle. The CDR3 covers 13 residues. Germline lookup yields CDR1 MNHNY and CDR2 SVGAGI (reference sequence). CDR3 loop: CASVVRIDTEAFF. The DNA for the CDR3 is TGTGCCAGCGTGGTGAGAATAGACACTGAAGCTTTCTTT.

The rearrangement joins TRBV10-3 to TRBJ2-2; TRBD1 matches 7 bases. The CDR3 is 13 residues long. V trimming: 10 bases; J trimming: 1 base; junction bases outside the gene matches: 3. Germline CDR1 and CDR2: ENHRY and SYGVKD. The CDR3 DNA follows: TGTGCCACGTGGGACAGGAACACCGGGGAGCTGTTTTTT. Translation: CATWDRNTGELFF.

The chain joins TRBV7-1 to TRBJ2-6; TRBD1 is a possible D gene (5 bases). Being an ORF, TRBV7-1 has a function that is uncertain. V was cut by 5 bases and J by 9 bases, with 26 bases left in between. The CDR3 is made up of 18 amino acids. CDR3 in DNA: TGTGCCAGCAGCATGGCTATTCACGAGGACAAAGTCGGCAACGTCCTGACTTTC. Protein: CASSMAIHEDKVGNVLTF.

The J gene is TRBJ2-1, the V gene TRBV4-1, with 11 bases that match TRBD1. Per the germline V gene, CDR1 is MGHRA and CDR2 is YSYEKL. This CDR3 is 15 amino acids long. The J segment lost 7 bases and the V segment lost 1 base, leaving 3 bases of the junction unmatched. The chain's CDR3 is CASSQAGQGGNEQFF. The CDR3 DNA is TGCGCCAGCAGCCAAGCGGGACAGGGGGGGAATGAGCAGTTCTTC.

This clone was seen once. The chain links TRBV11-1 to TRBJ1-6; no definite D call. The CDR3 length is 15 residues. The ends were cut back, 2 bases at V and 10 bases at J, with 15 bases in the middle. The germline CDR1 and CDR2 sequences are SGHAT and FQDESV (reference sequence). The CDR3 sequence is CASSLSEPGSSPLHF. CDR3 DNA sequence: TGTGCCAGCAGCTTAAGCGAACCGGGGAGCTCACCCCTCCACTTT.

V is TRBV6-5 and J is TRBJ2-7, with unresolved D. The length of the CDR3 is 14 residues. Germline V gene data show CDR1 as MNHEY and CDR2 as SVGAGI. Deletions cut 7 bases from V and 0 bases from J, with 13 bases between. DNA for the CDR3: TGTGCCAGCACTGCGACACAGTCCTCCTACGAGCAGTACTTC. Its protein is CASTATQSSYEQYF.

Note on this clone: Its ends do not fully match the called genes, so a read error is possible. The DNA of the CDR3 is TGTTCCTGTGGCCAGGGCATGGGAAACACCATATATTTT. Amino acids: CSCGQGMGNTIYF. The chain is built from TRBV30 and TRBJ1-3, with D perhaps TRBD1 (5 bases). The CDR3 contains 13 residues. Germline V CDR1 and CDR2: GTSNPN, SVGIG (reference sequence).

This chain uses TRBV6-1 with TRBJ2-4; 7 bases match TRBD2. This CDR3 region has 13 residues. Unmatched junction bases numbered 7, after V lost 5 bases and J lost 9 bases. Germline V gene sequence: CDR1 MNHNS, CDR2 SASEGT. CDR3 DNA: TGTGCCAGCAGTTTCCAGTGGGAGGGCATTCAGTACTTC. Encoded protein: CASSFQWEGIQYF.